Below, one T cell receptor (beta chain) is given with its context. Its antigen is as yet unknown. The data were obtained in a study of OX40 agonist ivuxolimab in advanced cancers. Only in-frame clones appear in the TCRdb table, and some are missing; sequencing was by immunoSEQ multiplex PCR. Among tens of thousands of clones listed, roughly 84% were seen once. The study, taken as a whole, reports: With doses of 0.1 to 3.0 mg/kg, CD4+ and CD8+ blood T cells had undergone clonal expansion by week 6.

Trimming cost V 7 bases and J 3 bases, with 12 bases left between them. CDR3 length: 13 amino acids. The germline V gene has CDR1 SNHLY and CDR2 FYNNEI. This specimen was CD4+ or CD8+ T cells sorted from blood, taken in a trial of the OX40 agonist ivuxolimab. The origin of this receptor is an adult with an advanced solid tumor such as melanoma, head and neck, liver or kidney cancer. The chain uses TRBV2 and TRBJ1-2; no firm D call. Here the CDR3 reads CASMEGADYGYTF. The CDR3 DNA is TGTGCCAGCATGGAGGGTGCAGACTATGGCTACACCTTC.